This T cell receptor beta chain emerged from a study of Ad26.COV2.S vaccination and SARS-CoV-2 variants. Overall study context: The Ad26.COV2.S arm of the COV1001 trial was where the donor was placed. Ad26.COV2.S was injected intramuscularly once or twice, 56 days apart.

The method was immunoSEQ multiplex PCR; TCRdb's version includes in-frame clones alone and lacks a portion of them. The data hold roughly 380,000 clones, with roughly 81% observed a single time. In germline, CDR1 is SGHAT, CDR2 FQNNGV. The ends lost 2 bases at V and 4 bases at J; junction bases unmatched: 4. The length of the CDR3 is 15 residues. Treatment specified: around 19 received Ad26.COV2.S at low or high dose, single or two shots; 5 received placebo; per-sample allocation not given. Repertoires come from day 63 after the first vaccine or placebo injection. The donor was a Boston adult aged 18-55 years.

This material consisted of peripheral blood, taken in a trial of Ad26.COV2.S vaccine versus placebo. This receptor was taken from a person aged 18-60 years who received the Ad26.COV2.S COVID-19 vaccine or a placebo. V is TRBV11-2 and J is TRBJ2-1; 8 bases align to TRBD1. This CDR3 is CASSLITGGYNEQFF. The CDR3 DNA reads TGTGCCAGCAGCTTAATCACAGGGGGTTACAATGAGCAGTTCTTC.